A single sample is the source of the 9 T cell receptor beta chains below, sequenced in a study of blood T cell repertoires in COVID-19. Some clones are missing from TCRdb's copy, which holds only in-frame ones; the method was immunoSEQ multiplex PCR. Here the sample spans under 300,000 clones, around three quarters being singletons. Sample: peripheral blood. The receptors derive from a woman older than 75 with acute or convalescent COVID-19.

The V and J genes are TRBV29-1 and TRBJ1-5, with a tentative D call TRBD1 (6 bases). This CDR3 has 13 amino acids. V dropped 4 bases and J dropped 9 bases, with 16 bases sitting between them. CDR1 and CDR2 from the germline V gene are SQVTM and ANQGSEA. CDR3 sequence (DNA): TGCAGCGTTGTGTGGGACACGGGGTCGCCCCAGCATTTT. Protein sequence: CSVVWDTGSPQHF.

Points on this clone: An end of the junction does not agree with germline; a read error may underlie this. The gene calls are TRBV19 and TRBJ2-5, with D uncertain. The CDR3 runs to 14 residues. Per the germline V gene, CDR1 is LNHDA and CDR2 is SQIVND (reference sequence). The CDR3 coding sequence is TGTGCCAGTAGTACACATATCAGCTTAGGAGCCTCGGACTTC. This encodes CASSTHISLGASDF.

V usage is TRBV7-2 and J usage is TRBJ2-2, with TRBD1 matching over 8 bases. The CDR3 is made up of 16 amino acids. The V gene's germline CDR1 is SGHTA and CDR2 FQGNSA. Losses at the gene ends were 0 bases for V and 6 bases for J; bases not matched to a gene: 6. Here the CDR3 reads CASSLAPGGRSGELFF. Here the CDR3 DNA reads TGTGCCAGCAGCTTAGCGCCAGGGGGCCGGTCCGGGGAGCTGTTTTTT.

The rearrangement uses TRBV5-6 and TRBJ1-6, with TRBD1 identical over 7 bases. The trim removed 5 bases at V and 14 bases at J, leaving 10 bases unmatched. Germline V CDR1 and CDR2: SGHDT, YYEEEE. The CDR3 covers 13 residues. This CDR3 is CASSGGTAHTLHF. The CDR3 nucleotides read TGTGCCAGCAGTGGCGGGACAGCCCACACCCTCCACTTT.

The CDR3 protein is CASSTLGVGLLNIQYF. CDR3 in DNA: TGTGCCAGCAGTACCCTTGGCGTGGGACTGTTAAACATTCAGTACTTC. V gene TRBV7-2 combines with J gene TRBJ2-4; TRBD2 is a possible D gene (6 bases). Germline V gene lookup returns CDR1 SGHTA and CDR2 FQGNSA. The length of the CDR3 is 16 residues. The V end lost 6 bases, the J end lost 6 bases, and 21 bases lay between the germline ends.

V gene TRBV15 combines with J gene TRBJ2-3; perhaps TRBD2 as D (6 bases). Germline CDR1 is LNHNV and CDR2 is YYDKDF (reference sequence). V was clipped by 0 bases and J by 5 bases, with 15 bases between them. The CDR3 totals 16 residues. CDR3 sequence reads: CATSRDRRGAGDTQYF. The CDR3 DNA is TGTGCCACCAGCAGAGATCGGAGAGGAGCGGGAGATACGCAGTATTTT.

In DNA form, the CDR3 reads TGTGCCAGCAGTTCCACAGGAGAGCAGTACTTC. It encodes CASSSTGEQYF. The chain is built from TRBV6-5 and TRBJ2-7, with D perhaps matching TRBD1 (5 bases). Germline CDR1 and CDR2: MNHEY and SVGAGI. V dropped 4 bases and J dropped 7 bases, with 8 bases sitting between them. The CDR3 loop spans 11 amino acids.

The rearrangement uses TRBV27 and TRBJ2-1; 11 positions match TRBD2. The ends lost 3 bases at V and 5 bases at J; junction bases unmatched: 3. Germline values: CDR1 MNHEY, CDR2 SMNVEV (reference sequence). This CDR3 region has 15 residues. The CDR3 spells CASSLLAGGNNEQFF. The CDR3 nucleotides are TGTGCCAGCAGTTTGCTAGCGGGGGGAAACAATGAGCAGTTCTTC.

This clone was detected only a few times. V gene TRBV3-1 (or the pseudogene TRBV3-2) combines with J gene TRBJ2-5; possible D gene TRBD2, 5 bases. The CDR3 sequence is 13 residues long. The V and J ends lost 4 bases and 2 bases respectively, with 8 bases between them. Germline V gene sequence: CDR1 LGHDT, CDR2 YNNKEL (reference sequence). The CDR3 nucleotides read TGTGCCAGCAGCCTCCCGGGGCAAGAGACCCAGTACTTC. It is translated as CASSLPGQETQYF.